This T cell receptor beta chain was retrieved from a study of CD8+ T cells in alopecia areata. Study-level findings and limits: Scalp lesions, especially in alopecia totalis/universalis, had higher clonality than normal scalp.

Germline V gene lookup returns CDR1 KGHSH and CDR2 LQKENI. The CDR3 spans 13 residues. V gave up 2 bases and J gave up 1 base, with 5 bases separating them. The treatment: oral pan-JAK inhibitor, 5-10 mg twice daily. Alopecia areata patients provided lesional scalp punch biopsies and peripheral blood. cDNA prepared by RNA extraction and subsequent reverse transcription served as the template for sequencing. The assay was immunoSEQ multiplex PCR, and TCRdb's table has in-frame clones only and misses some. This table has 200,000 to 250,000 clones, under 70% appearing once. A word on this clone: Its antigen is undetermined.

The V and J genes are TRBV18 and TRBJ1-1; the D is unclear. The receptor was derived from a human donor with alopecia areata. The input for sequencing was CD4+ T cells sorted from blood, taken at week 4, from a patient treated with tofacitinib. Here the CDR3 reads CASSPVQNTEAFF. CDR3 DNA sequence: TGTGCCAGCTCACCAGTCCAGAACACTGAAGCTTTCTTT.